This T cell receptor (beta chain) is from a study of T cell responses to AZD1222 COVID-19 vaccine. General study points: Sampled repertoires all dated from after the peak T cell response.

Remarks on this clone: Its antigen is as yet unknown.

The CDR3 consists of 15 residues. CDR1 and CDR2 (germline): MDHEN, SYDVKM. V lost 3 bases and J lost 3; bases outside the gene matches: 8. This table comes from immunoSEQ multiplex PCR, and its TCRdb copy is limited to in-frame clones, with some not included. Of 90,000 to 110,000 clones listed, 89% are singletons. Sequenced here: peripheral blood, sampled 28 days after the second AZD1222 dose. The chain joins TRBV28 to TRBJ2-7; TRBD2 agrees at 7 bases. The sequence was collected from an adult who received the AZD1222 COVID-19 vaccine. Written as DNA, the CDR3 is TGTGCCAGCAGTTTGTCGGCGGGAGCAAGCTACGAGCAGTACTTC. It is translated as CASSLSAGASYEQYF.